Given below is one TCR beta chain in context. Its antigen remains unidentified. Base qualities are missing; no much larger clone stands one base away. Sequences MDHEN (CDR1) and SYDVKM (CDR2) are obtained from the germline V gene. The CDR3 has 13 amino acids, counting the end cysteine and phenylalanine. The sequence is cut down to CDR3 DNA, 39 bases in frame from base 1. The junction carries 20 bases between V and J, which are trimmed by 10 bases and 8 bases respectively. In total, around 600 healthy bone marrow donors made up the cohort. At the time of sampling, all cohort members were nominally healthy, though unrecorded immune exposures were likely present. The donor tested CMV seropositive, placing the donor among the approximately 310 seropositive members of the cohort. Each donor provided a peripheral blood sample, and peripheral blood mononuclear cells were used for TCR beta sequencing. The Qiagen DNeasy Blood Extraction Kit was used to extract genomic DNA from the blood cell samples.

This entry is derived from a study of cytomegalovirus exposure and HLA in healthy donors (dated by TCRdb to about 2017). Background for the entire study: In an earlier analysis of several hundred of the donors, under 300 Gb of sequence data and 90 million to 130 million unique TCR beta sequences from 150 million to 200 million T cells were reported. The study used immunosequencing to profile the T cell repertoires of several hundred subjects and linked those repertoires to cytomegalovirus serostatus. A later genetic analysis used genome-wide SNP genotypes for about three fifths of the roughly 700 donors, treating that subset as a discovery cohort. An earlier analysis of some 600 of the donors applied high-throughput TCR beta sequencing to assess whether each TCR beta V gene segment acted as functional or pseudogenic. An early release covering some 640 HLA-typed donors comprised approximately 290 gigabases of sequencing data and roughly 85 million unique TCR sequences. Every discovery cohort repertoire had been produced on one sequencing platform. In addition to the first cohort of 650 to 750 subjects, a separate validation cohort of 120 different subjects was used. A later analysis re-examined previously published TCR beta repertoires from just over 650 donors and added high-resolution HLA genotyping to investigate patterns of TCR occurrence. On average, about 200,000 unique TCR beta nucleotide sequences were sequenced per donor among a few hundred genotyped donors of the cohort, with 15% to 20% of those sequences being non-productive. Rather than using new phenotypic data, the later analysis identified candidate immune exposures from TCR beta sequences and from how often those sequences occurred across donors. The study aimed to test whether signatures of past pathogen exposure could be identified by cataloging public T cell receptors. HLA typing covered class I and class II loci at four-digit resolution. The study combined high-throughput TCR immunosequencing, statistical association of individual TCRs with disease status, and machine learning to predict cytomegalovirus infection status. Several DR-DQ haplotypes were treated as single units for association and clustering because of strong linkage in the cohort. Donor age, sex, ethnicity and CMV serostatus were collected together with the repertoire data. Typing coverage differed by locus: A, B, C, DRB1 and DQB1 were typed in roughly 620-630 donors, DQA1 in 500 to 550, DPA1 in approximately 610, and DPB1 in about 450. The genetic ancestry cluster associated with self-reported Caucasian donors included 65% to 90% of the approximately 410 genotyped donors.

The library relied on the immunoSEQ multiplex PCR assay. A mixture of 60 forward primers for TCR Vbeta segments and 13 reverse primers for TCR Jbeta segments was used in the multiplex PCR. Amplification of the CDR3 region of rearranged TCR beta genes was performed with a multiplex PCR assay on genomic DNA. The amplified TCR beta libraries were sequenced on the Illumina HiSeq System as 87-base-pair reads. The study's processing was this. In a later analysis, tens of millions of unique TCR beta chains were counted across the roughly 670 repertoires, and approximately 9.9 million of these chains were shared by at least two donors. A nearest-neighbor algorithm error-corrected the raw reads and collapsed the reads into unique sequences, merging closely related sequences to remove PCR and sequencing errors. Alignment of CDR3 sequences to IMGT reference sequences was used to assign V, D and J gene segments. For a sequence to be retained, a match of at least six nucleotides was required to both a V gene segment and a J gene segment. Rearrangements were called productive when the CDR3 lacked stop codons and stayed in frame with V and J; all others were non-productive. CDR3 was defined according to IMGT convention as the region running from the second conserved V-encoded cysteine to the conserved J-encoded phenylalanine. In an earlier analysis of around 570 of the donors, sequences lacking an unambiguous match to a single V gene segment were excluded. An earlier analysis of 550 to 650 of the donors classified V segments as functional when productive rearrangements were above 56.7% and as segregating when the standard deviation between donors was above 5%. A statistical classification framework was built for diagnosing cytomegalovirus status from the catalog of TCR beta chain sequences. In a later analysis, V and J genes were assigned by comparing TCR nucleotide sequences against IMGT/GENE-DB human TR gene sequences. The TCRdist pipeline was used in a later analysis to assign CDR3 sequences and most-parsimonious VDJ recombination scenarios. In a later analysis, each TCR beta chain was defined by its CDR3 amino acid sequence together with its V-gene family, and reads lacking a unique V-gene family were excluded. In a later analysis, 500 to 650 highly shared, low-generation-probability nucleotide sequences were removed to address suspected cross-contamination and a sequencing artifact. A later analysis calculated a clonal expansion index for each public chain from normalized within-repertoire ranks of inferred template counts. A later analysis computed generation probabilities with a VDJ recombination model fitted to out-of-frame rearrangements, and checked the results against IGoR. In a later analysis, TCR-TCR, TCR-HLA and TCR-CMV co-occurrence was scored with hypergeometric tests, and a repertoire-size bias correction was applied to TCR pairs. In a later analysis, false discovery rates were estimated by permuting HLA or CMV assignments 20 times. In a later analysis, co-occurring TCRs were grouped using DBSCAN, and TCRdist sequence similarity was added for clustering within HLA-allele-positive subsets. Repertoires with fewer than 30,000 or more than 120,000 public chains, plus five repertoires with anomalous nucleotide sharing, were excluded from co-occurrence clustering. TCRdb limited this immuneACCESS table to in-frame rearrangements with V and J called. A share of clones is missing; checked studies link under half to unresolved V genes, and the rest is unexplained. Clone size and the V and J calls come from that table; the DNA yielded D and trimming. The sample yields approximately 170,000 clones; 70% to 75% were counted once. The ten largest clonotypes hold 3% to 3.5% of the sample.

The paper's findings and limits, for the study overall: In vitro tests confirmed that three of the cytomegalovirus-associated TCR beta chains recognize cytomegalovirus antigens. According to a later analysis, most CMV-associated TCR beta chains appeared to be HLA-restricted, and the HLA associations seemed to be driven largely by CMV exposure. At a false discovery rate of 0.05, a later analysis linked 15,000 to 20,000 TCR beta sequences to specific HLA alleles. According to a later analysis, parvovirus B19, influenza, CMV and Epstein-Barr virus appeared linked to several top co-occurrence clusters. A later analysis found that TCR association rates varied across HLA loci, with DRB1 alleles showing the most associated TCRs and HLA-C alleles the fewest. Strong co-occurrence of HLA alleles, especially DR and DQ, made assigning TCR associations to individual alleles difficult. Some IMGT-functional V segments, including TRBV6-2 and TRBV6-3, could not be told apart with the 87-base-pair reads, so those segments were excluded. The classifier was reported to diagnose cytomegalovirus status with high specificity and sensitivity in both the original cohort and the validation cohort. Presence/absence analyses assumed roughly uniform sequencing depth across donors, an assumption that may not hold. A further reported finding was that TCR beta sequences accurately predicted the HLA-A and HLA-B alleles for most subjects in the first cohort. An association between a missense DCLRE1C variant and V-gene and J-gene trimming of TCR beta chains was found in a later genetic analysis and replicated in an independent cohort. According to a later genetic analysis, donors in an Asian-associated ancestry cluster had fewer N-insertions in productive TCRs than the roughly 670-donor mean. CMV serostatus was the only immune exposure information available for the cohort. Most TCR sequences were observed very rarely across donors, whereas some public TCRs were present in many individuals. Broadly in line with IMGT annotations, most TCR beta V segments showed up in productive rearrangements about 87% or about 30% of the time in an earlier analysis of around 600 of the donors. The study gave a list of about 150 TCR beta chains associated with cytomegalovirus. According to the authors, the approach could potentially be generalized to other disease states and immunological phenotypes. Because HLA typing was missing for some donors at each locus, association tests included only the typed subset. In a later analysis, HLA-associated TCR beta chains were found to be more clonally expanded and to have lower generation probabilities than equally common non-associated chains. Because counts were too low, more than 15 rarely observed V segments, including chromosome 9 orphons, were excluded from the earlier analysis of a few hundred of the donors. Linkage disequilibrium might explain the correlated functional status among segregating V segments, but an unknown experimental factor could not be ruled out. The sequencing pipeline was judged likely to have produced a cluster of highly shared sequence variants as a technical artifact. In this cohort, only TCR beta chains were sequenced, and detectable features were limited by the absence of alpha or paired-chain data.

This TCR was sampled from a woman younger than 45 in good health and CMV-seropositive. The rearranged chain carries TRBV28 and TRBJ1-2; TRBD1 could be the D gene, as 5 bases match. The sequencing sample was made of PBMCs. The nucleotide sequence reads as follows: TGTGCCACCCCCGGGACTCAGATGGGAGGCTACACCTTC. Its amino acids are CATPGTQMGGYTF.